Presented here are 31 T cell receptor beta chains from one specimen sequenced in a study of blood T cell repertoires in COVID-19. Generated by immunoSEQ multiplex PCR, the TCRdb table keeps only in-frame clones and is missing some. The repertoire holds approximately 110,000 clones, with less than 75% as singletons. Sequenced material: peripheral blood. The source is a human donor with acute or convalescent COVID-19. The donor label of this sample is uncertain.

The chain joins TRBV24-1 to TRBJ1-5; maybe TRBD1 (5 bases). The length of the CDR3 is 13 residues. Between the trimmed V and J ends, which lost 3 bases and 9 bases, there was a span of 11 bases. Germline V gene lookup returns CDR1 KGHDR and CDR2 SFDVKD. In DNA, the CDR3 is TGTGCCACCAGTGATACCCATACAGGGCCCCAGCATTTT. Its translation: CATSDTHTGPQHF.

The count of this clone is one. CDR3 coding DNA: TGCGCCAGCAGCTTGGAGGGAGGCTTGTACAATGAGCAGTTCTTC. It encodes CASSLEGGLYNEQFF. The chain has TRBV5-1 and TRBJ2-1, with TRBD2 as a possible D gene (6 bases). Trimming cost V 0 bases and J 4 bases, with 11 bases left between them. This CDR3 has 15 amino acids. Germline V CDR1 and CDR2: SGHRS, YFSETQ. The full variable domain, completed using reference TRBV5-1 and TRBJ2-1, is KAGVTQTPRYLIKTRGQQVTLSCSPISGHRSVSWYQQTPGQGLQFLFEYFSETQRNKGNFPGRFSGRQFSNSRSEMNVSTLELGDSALYLCASSLEGGLYNEQFFGPGTRLTVL.

The count of this clone is one. The chain couples TRBV2 to TRBJ1-5; D may be TRBD1 (6 bases). The CDR3 is made up of 13 amino acids. V dropped 7 bases and J dropped 4 bases, with 11 bases sitting between them. Per germline, CDR1 SNHLY and CDR2 FYNNEI. The CDR3 region has the DNA TGTGCCAGCACGAAGGGGGAGAATCAGCCCCAGCATTTT. Translating it yields CASTKGENQPQHF.

The V gene is TRBV6-4, the J gene TRBJ2-2; 10 nucleotides align to TRBD1. V trimming: 4 bases; J trimming: 3 bases; junction bases outside the gene matches: 5. There are 16 residues in the CDR3. The germline CDR1 and CDR2 sequences are MRHNA and SNTAGT. CDR3 DNA: TGTGCCAGCAGTGCGGACAGGGGGGTTCACACCGGGGAGCTGTTTTTT. Translation gives CASSADRGVHTGELFF.

This clone was counted a few times. The chain recombines TRBV2 with TRBJ1-2, with D unclear. V dropped 0 bases and J dropped 7 bases, with 18 bases sitting between them. The CDR3 length is 16 residues. The germline V gene encodes CDR1 SNHLY and CDR2 FYNNEI. The CDR3 protein is CASSEARRGHGGGYTF. DNA of the CDR3: TGTGCCAGCAGTGAAGCGCGGAGAGGCCATGGTGGTGGCTACACCTTC. The complete variable domain, with remaining parts taken from reference TRBV2 and TRBJ1-2, reads EPEVTQTPSHQVTQMGQEVILRCVPISNHLYFYWYRQILGQKVEFLVSFYNNEISEKSEIFDDQFSVERPDGSNFTLKIRSTKLEDSAMYFCASSEARRGHGGGYTFGSGTRLTVV.

In its sample, this clone was seen a few times. The chain employs TRBV5-5 and TRBJ2-1; 8 positions agree with TRBD1. V lost 0 bases, J lost 4 bases, and 3 bases stayed unmatched. This CDR3 has 15 residues. Germline V gene data show CDR1 as SGHKS and CDR2 as YYEKEE (reference sequence). The CDR3 nucleotides read TGTGCCAGCAGCTTGGAGGACAGGGTGTACAATGAGCAGTTCTTC. It encodes CASSLEDRVYNEQFF. The full variable domain, completed using reference TRBV5-5 and TRBJ2-1, is DAGVTQSPTHLIKTRGQQVTLRCSPISGHKSVSWYQQVLGQGPQFIFQYYEKEERGRGNFPDRFSARQFPNYSSELNVNALLLGDSALYLCASSLEDRVYNEQFFGPGTRLTVL.

This chain uses TRBV24-1 with TRBJ2-3; 9 bases line up with TRBD1. CDR1 is KGHDR, CDR2 SFDVKD, per germline. The junction had 8 bases not matched to a gene; V was cut back by 3 bases and J by 5 bases. This CDR3 is 16 amino acids long. CDR3 coding DNA: TGTGCCACCAGTGATGCCCGGACAGGGGTTGGAGATACGCAGTATTTT. This sequence encodes CATSDARTGVGDTQYF.

This chain connects TRBV6-4 to TRBJ2-3, with 7 bases lining up with TRBD2. The CDR3 spans 14 residues. Germline-derived CDR1 and CDR2 are MRHNA and SNTAGT. V shed 2 bases and J 3 bases; nucleotides not matched to a gene: 2. The CDR3, as DNA: TGTGCCAGCAGTGACGCGGGGGATACAGATACGCAGTATTTT. Residues: CASSDAGDTDTQYF.

V usage is TRBV2 and J usage is TRBJ1-2; tentative D call: TRBD1 (6 bases). CDR3 length: 13 residues. The germline CDR1 and CDR2 sequences are SNHLY and FYNNEI. V was pared by 0 bases and J by 7 bases, with 9 bases between. The CDR3 sequence: CASSEARGPGYTF. CDR3 DNA sequence: TGTGCCAGCAGTGAAGCGCGGGGGCCTGGCTACACCTTC.

The table lists this clone with a few counts. The CDR3 bases are TGTGCCAGCAGCGCAACTAGCTCTTCCTACAATGAGCAGTTCTTC. This translates into CASSATSSSYNEQFF. V gene TRBV11-2 combines with J gene TRBJ2-1; D might be TRBD2 (6 bases). The CDR3 runs 15 residues. With 5 bases removed from V and 1 base from J, the gap between germline ends came to 12 bases. The germline V gene encodes CDR1 SGHAT and CDR2 FQNNGV.

The V gene is TRBV29-1, the J gene TRBJ2-3, with 12 bases aligning to TRBD2. Per germline, CDR1 SQVTM and CDR2 ANQGSEA. V lost 3 bases, J lost 2 bases, and 6 bases stayed unmatched. CDR3 size: 16 residues. The CDR3: CSVETSGGPNTDTQYF. CDR3 DNA: TGCAGCGTTGAGACTAGCGGGGGACCAAACACAGATACGCAGTATTTT.

This clone showed up many times. The chain joins TRBV3-1 (or the pseudogene TRBV3-2) to TRBJ1-6; D is unclear. Deletions cut 2 bases from V and 8 bases from J, with 10 bases between. CDR1 and CDR2 from the germline V gene are LGHDT and YNNKEL (reference sequence). The CDR3 consists of 14 residues. The DNA for the CDR3 is TGTGCCAGCAGCCAAATCGTCGGGGATTCACCCCTCCACTTT. Residues: CASSQIVGDSPLHF.

The chain has TRBV7-9 and TRBJ1-1, with 9 bases lining up with TRBD1. Germline assignment: CDR1 SEHNR and CDR2 FQNEAQ (reference sequence). The CDR3 contains 16 residues. Losses at the gene ends were 6 bases for V and 4 bases for J; bases not matched to a gene: 12. In DNA form, the CDR3 reads TGTGCCAGCAGTCGAGCAACAGGGGGCGCGGGCACTGAAGCTTTCTTT. Its protein product is CASSRATGGAGTEAFF. Combining the CDR3 with reference TRBV7-9 and TRBJ1-1 gives the whole variable domain DTGVSQNPRHKITKRGQNVTFRCDPISEHNRLYWYRQTLGQGPEFLTYFQNEAQLEKSRLLSDRFSAERPKGSFSTLEIQRTEQGDSAMYLCASSRATGGAGTEAFFGQGTRLTVV.

The J gene is TRBJ2-1, the V gene TRBV25-1; D unresolved. The CDR3 is 14 amino acids. The V and J ends lost 3 bases and 5 bases respectively, with 11 bases between them. Germline CDR1 MGHDK, CDR2 SYGVNS. The DNA for the CDR3 is TGTGCCAGCAGTGATTGGCCTTCCCACAATGAGCAGTTCTTC. Protein product: CASSDWPSHNEQFF.

V and J are TRBV6-1 and TRBJ2-5, with a weak D call TRBD2 (5 bases). Looked up from germline, CDR1 is MNHNS and CDR2 is SASEGT. The CDR3 totals 15 residues. Trimming removed 4 bases from V and 5 bases from J, with 17 bases in between. CDR3 in amino acids: CASSGAGMRTETQYF. The CDR3 coding sequence is TGTGCCAGCAGTGGAGCCGGGATGAGGACGGAGACCCAGTACTTC.

This clone has more than one count but fewer than ten. V gene TRBV20-1 combines with J gene TRBJ1-1, with no clear D. In germline, CDR1 is DFQATT, CDR2 SNEGSKA (reference sequence). The germline V and J ends were trimmed by 7 bases and 8 bases, with 11 bases remaining between them. The CDR3 covers 10 residues. The CDR3 coding sequence is TGCAGTGTGAGGGCGGGAGAAGCTTTCTTT. This gives the protein CSVRAGEAFF.

A few counts support this clone. This chain uses TRBV5-1 with TRBJ2-3; 8 bases match TRBD2. Germline loops: CDR1 SGHRS, CDR2 YFSETQ. This CDR3 is 18 amino acids long. Trimming took 0 bases from V and 0 from J; bases not matched to a gene: 9. The CDR3 DNA is TGCGCCAGCAGCTTGGGGGTCTCTTCTAGCGGGAGCACAGATACGCAGTATTTT. This encodes CASSLGVSSSGSTDTQYF.

CDR3 protein: CATSNSDRVNSEQFF. The CDR3 DNA sequence: TGTGCCACCAGTAACTCGGACAGGGTTAATAGTGAGCAGTTCTTC. V and J are TRBV24-1 and TRBJ2-1; 8 nucleotides line up with TRBD1. Trimming at V came to 6 bases and at J to 9 bases, leaving 12 bases not matched to a gene. The CDR3 sequence is 15 residues long. Germline CDR1 and CDR2: KGHDR and SFDVKD.

The chain employs TRBV10-3 and TRBJ2-3; TRBD2 matches 11 bases. Germline assignment: CDR1 ENHRY and CDR2 SYGVKD. V shed 3 bases and J 1 base; nucleotides not matched to a gene: 6. The length of the CDR3 is 17 residues. CDR3 amino acids: CAISDRSSGGRTDTQYF. For the CDR3, the DNA is TGTGCCATCAGTGACAGATCTAGCGGGGGGCGCACAGATACGCAGTATTTT.

This clone was seen only a few times. This chain joins TRBV6-5 and TRBJ1-3, with TRBD1 matching over 8 bases. The CDR3 totals 15 residues. V shed 2 bases, J shed 0 bases, and the junction held 0 bases outside the gene matches. Germline V gene lookup returns CDR1 MNHEY and CDR2 SVGAGI. The CDR3 loop is CASSYGQGSGNTIYF. The CDR3 DNA follows: TGTGCCAGCAGTTACGGACAGGGCTCTGGAAACACCATATATTTT.

The sample holds one count of this clone. V and J are TRBV6-5 and TRBJ2-7, with 8 bases identical to TRBD1. The trim removed 4 bases at V and 3 bases at J, leaving 5 bases unmatched. The CDR3 runs 14 residues. Germline CDR1 and CDR2: MNHEY and SVGAGI. In DNA, the CDR3 is TGTGCCAGCAGTTTTCCGGGACAGGTCTACGAGCAGTACGTC. Translation gives CASSFPGQVYEQYV.

This clone turned up a few times. V gene TRBV1 combines with J gene TRBJ2-1; TRBD2, as called in the table, went unchecked against the DNA. TRBV1 is a known pseudogene. The CDR3 sequence is 15 residues long. Written as DNA, the CDR3 is TGCACCAGCAGCCAACTCCCCCCGCGGCGGTACGAGCAGTTCTTC. This sequence encodes CTSSQLPPRRYEQFF.

The chain carries TRBV9 and TRBJ1-6, with TRBD1 identical over 10 bases. J gave up 8 bases and V 0 bases, and 5 bases lay outside the gene matches. CDR3 length equals 16 residues. Germline values: CDR1 SGDLS, CDR2 YYNGEE. CDR3: CASSVAGQGLDSPLHF. The CDR3 coding sequence is TGTGCCAGCAGCGTAGCGGGACAGGGGCTCGATTCACCCCTCCACTTT.

The chain is built from TRBV10-3 and TRBJ2-7, with TRBD2 matching 8 bases. The CDR3 has 15 amino acids. The germline V gene encodes CDR1 ENHRY and CDR2 SYGVKD. The V and J ends lost 3 bases and 3 bases, in that order; junction bases with no gene match: 7. CDR3 region: CAISDPGGGSYEQYF. The CDR3 DNA sequence: TGTGCCATCAGTGACCCCGGGGGGGGGAGCTACGAGCAGTACTTC.

This chain connects TRBV19 to TRBJ2-3; the match to TRBD1 covers 8 bases. Looked up from germline, CDR1 is LNHDA and CDR2 is SQIVND (reference sequence). The CDR3 covers 18 residues. Germline trimming cut 4 bases from V and 1 base from J; bases unmatched to any gene: 13. The CDR3 sequence: CASSNRRGRGGGTDTQYF. CDR3 nucleotide sequence: TGTGCCAGTAGTAACCGCAGGGGGCGTGGAGGGGGCACAGATACGCAGTATTTT.

This clone was seen a single time. The J gene is TRBJ2-4, the V gene TRBV28; 10 bases map to TRBD2. From germline, CDR1 is MDHEN and CDR2 SYDVKM. V lost 1 base to trimming and J lost 5 bases; unmatched junction nucleotides: 2. There are 15 residues in the CDR3. CDR3 protein: CASSLFTSGENIQYF. CDR3 nucleotides: TGTGCCAGCAGTTTATTTACTAGCGGGGAAAACATTCAGTACTTC.

In this sample, this clone turned up a few times. V usage is TRBV5-1 and J usage is TRBJ2-3, with 9 bases lining up with TRBD1. Germline V CDR1 and CDR2: SGHRS, YFSETQ. The CDR3 consists of 15 residues. V lost 5 bases, J lost 2 bases, and 6 bases stayed unmatched. The CDR3 sequence is CASRTGTGITDTQYF. CDR3 bases: TGCGCCAGCAGGACCGGGACAGGGATCACAGATACGCAGTATTTT.

The CDR3 region has the DNA TGTGCCACCAGGGACCGGGACAGGGAAGACTATGGCTACACCTTC. Translation gives CATRDRDREDYGYTF. The chain links TRBV24-1 to TRBJ1-2; TRBD1 matches at 9 bases. The junction had 8 bases not matched to a gene; V was cut back by 7 bases and J by 3 bases. The V gene's germline CDR1 is KGHDR and CDR2 SFDVKD. This CDR3 has 15 residues.

In DNA, the CDR3 is TGTGCCAGCAGCTCCCCGGGACATTCAACCGGGGCCAACGTCCTGACTTTC. Amino acids: CASSSPGHSTGANVLTF. This sequence joins TRBV7-8 and TRBJ2-6; possible D gene TRBD1, 6 bases. Trimming took 4 bases from V and 4 from J, leaving 17 bases between them. Germline CDR1 reads SGHVS; CDR2 reads FQNEAQ. The CDR3 extends over 17 amino acids. The variable domain in full, with the rest retrieved from reference TRBV7-8 and TRBJ2-6, is GAGVSQSPRYKVAKRGQDVALRCDPISGHVSLFWYQQALGQGPEFLTYFQNEAQLDKSGLPSDRFFAERPEGSVSTLKIQRTQQEDSAVYLCASSSPGHSTGANVLTFGAGSRLTVL.

This clone was picked up one time. The chain carries TRBV6-5 and TRBJ2-3, with 7 bases aligning to TRBD2. CDR1 and CDR2 from the germline V gene are MNHEY and SVGAGI. The CDR3 length is 14 residues. V lost 4 bases and J lost 4; bases outside the gene matches: 5. The DNA for the CDR3 is TGTGCCAGCAGTTTCGGACTAGGACCAGATACGCAGTATTTT. This codes for CASSFGLGPDTQYF.

V gene TRBV4-1 combines with J gene TRBJ1-2, with TRBD1 as a possible D gene (6 bases). The CDR3 has 16 residues. V was trimmed by 4 bases and J by 4 bases, leaving 19 bases between them. CDR1 is MGHRA and CDR2 is YSYEKL in the germline V gene. The CDR3 here is CASSPRTDLGAYGYTF. CDR3 sequence (DNA): TGCGCCAGCAGCCCTCGGACAGACCTCGGGGCCTATGGCTACACCTTC.